What follows describes a single TCR beta chain. The data originate from a study of technical replicates of blood from a handful of donors. TCRdb keeps only in-frame clones here, not all; method: immunoSEQ multiplex PCR. The sample has fewer than 85,000 clones, approximately 97% seen once. V shed 1 base and J 7 bases; nucleotides not matched to a gene: 6. Looked up from germline, CDR1 is MNHEY and CDR2 is SVGAGI. The CDR3 has 15 amino acids. The V gene is TRBV6-5, the J gene TRBJ2-2; 7 bases fit TRBD2. The TCR was taken from a human donor in good health. What was sequenced was T cells isolated from PBMCs. The CDR3 loop reads CASSYWSGNSGELFF. The DNA for the CDR3 is TGTGCCAGCAGTTACTGGAGCGGGAATAGCGGGGAGCTGTTTTTT.